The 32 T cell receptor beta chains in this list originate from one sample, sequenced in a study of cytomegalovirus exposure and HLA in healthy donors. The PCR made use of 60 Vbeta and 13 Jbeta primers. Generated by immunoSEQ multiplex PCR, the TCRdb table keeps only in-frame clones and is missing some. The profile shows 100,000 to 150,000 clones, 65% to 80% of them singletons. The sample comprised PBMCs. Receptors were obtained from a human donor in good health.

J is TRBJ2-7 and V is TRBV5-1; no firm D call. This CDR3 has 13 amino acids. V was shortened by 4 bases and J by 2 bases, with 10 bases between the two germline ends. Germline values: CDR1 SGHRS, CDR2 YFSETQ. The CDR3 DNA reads TGCGCCAGCAGCCACTCTTTGGCCTACGAGCAGTACTTC. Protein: CASSHSLAYEQYF.

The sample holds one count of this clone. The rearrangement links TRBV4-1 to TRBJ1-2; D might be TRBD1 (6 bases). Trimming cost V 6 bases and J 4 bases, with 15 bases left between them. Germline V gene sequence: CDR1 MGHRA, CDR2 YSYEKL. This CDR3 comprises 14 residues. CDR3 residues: CASSHPGQIYGYTF. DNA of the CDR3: TGCGCCAGCAGTCACCCGGGACAAATCTATGGCTACACCTTC.

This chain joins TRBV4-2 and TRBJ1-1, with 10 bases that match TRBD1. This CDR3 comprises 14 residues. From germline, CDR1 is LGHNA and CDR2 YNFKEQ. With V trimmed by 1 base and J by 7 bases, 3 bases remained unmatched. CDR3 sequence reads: CASSQGQGAGEAFF. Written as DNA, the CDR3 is TGTGCCAGCAGCCAAGGACAGGGGGCCGGTGAAGCTTTCTTT.

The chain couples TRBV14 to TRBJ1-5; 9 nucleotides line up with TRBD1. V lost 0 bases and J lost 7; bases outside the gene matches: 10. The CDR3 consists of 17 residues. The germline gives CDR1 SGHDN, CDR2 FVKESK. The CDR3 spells CASSQDQDRGINQPQHF. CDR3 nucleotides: TGTGCCAGCAGCCAAGATCAGGACAGGGGAATTAACCAGCCCCAGCATTTT.

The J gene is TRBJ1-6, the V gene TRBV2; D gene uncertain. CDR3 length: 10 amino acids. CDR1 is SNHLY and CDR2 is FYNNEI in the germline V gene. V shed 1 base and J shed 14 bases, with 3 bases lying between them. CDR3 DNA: TGTGCCAGCAGTGAAGGTACCCTCCACTTT. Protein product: CASSEGTLHF.

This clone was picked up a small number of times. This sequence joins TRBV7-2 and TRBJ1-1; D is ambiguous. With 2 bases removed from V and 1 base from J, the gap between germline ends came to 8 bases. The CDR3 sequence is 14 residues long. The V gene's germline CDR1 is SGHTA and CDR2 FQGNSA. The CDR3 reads CASSLYEKNTEAFF. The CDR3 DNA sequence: TGTGCCAGCAGCTTATACGAGAAGAACACTGAAGCTTTCTTT.

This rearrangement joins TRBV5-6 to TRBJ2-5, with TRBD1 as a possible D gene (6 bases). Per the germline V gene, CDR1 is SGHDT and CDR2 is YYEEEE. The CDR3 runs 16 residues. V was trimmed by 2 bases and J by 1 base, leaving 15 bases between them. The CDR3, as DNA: TGTGCCAGCAGCTTCGTCGCGAAGGACAGCCAAGAGACCCAGTACTTC. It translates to CASSFVAKDSQETQYF.

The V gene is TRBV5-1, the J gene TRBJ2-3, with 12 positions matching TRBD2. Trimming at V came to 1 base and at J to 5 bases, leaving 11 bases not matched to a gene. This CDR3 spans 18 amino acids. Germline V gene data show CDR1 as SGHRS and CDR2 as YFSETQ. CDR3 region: CASSLTSGGLGSRDTQYF. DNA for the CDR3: TGCGCCAGCAGCTTGACTAGCGGGGGGCTTGGTAGTAGAGATACGCAGTATTTT.

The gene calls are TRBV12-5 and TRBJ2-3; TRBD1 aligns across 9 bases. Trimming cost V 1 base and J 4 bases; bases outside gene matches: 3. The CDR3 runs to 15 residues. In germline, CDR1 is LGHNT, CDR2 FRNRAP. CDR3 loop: CASGLAGQGPDTQYF. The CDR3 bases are TGTGCTAGTGGTTTGGCTGGACAGGGGCCAGATACGCAGTATTTT.

The CDR3 loop is CASRPPGQGTDTQYF. The CDR3 DNA reads TGCGCCAGCCGGCCCCCGGGACAGGGCACAGATACGCAGTATTTT. The V call is TRBV5-1, the J call TRBJ2-3, with 8 bases that match TRBD1. There are 15 residues in the CDR3. V shed 7 bases and J 1 base; nucleotides not matched to a gene: 8. Germline CDR1 reads SGHRS; CDR2 reads YFSETQ.

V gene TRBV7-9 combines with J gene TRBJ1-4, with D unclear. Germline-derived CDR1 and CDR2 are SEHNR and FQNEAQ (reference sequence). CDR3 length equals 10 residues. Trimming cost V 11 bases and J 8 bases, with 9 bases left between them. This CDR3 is CAAHNEKLFF. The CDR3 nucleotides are TGTGCCGCCCACAACGAAAAACTGTTTTTT.

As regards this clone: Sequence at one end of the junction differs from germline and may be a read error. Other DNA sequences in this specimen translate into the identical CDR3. The CDR3 region is CASSHYGTSTYEQYF. CDR3 DNA: TGCGCTAGCAGCCATTATGGGACTAGCACCTACGAGCAGTACTTC. The gene calls are TRBV4-1 and TRBJ2-7, with 9 bases aligning to TRBD2. This CDR3 is 15 amino acids long. Germline V gene sequence: CDR1 MGHRA, CDR2 YSYEKL.

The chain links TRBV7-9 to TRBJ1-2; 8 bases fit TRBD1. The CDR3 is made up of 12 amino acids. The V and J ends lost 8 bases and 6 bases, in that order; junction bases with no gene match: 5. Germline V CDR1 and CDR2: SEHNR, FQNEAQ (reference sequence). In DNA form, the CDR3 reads TGTGCCAGCGGGCAGGGGGCAGATGGCTACACCTTC. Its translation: CASGQGADGYTF.

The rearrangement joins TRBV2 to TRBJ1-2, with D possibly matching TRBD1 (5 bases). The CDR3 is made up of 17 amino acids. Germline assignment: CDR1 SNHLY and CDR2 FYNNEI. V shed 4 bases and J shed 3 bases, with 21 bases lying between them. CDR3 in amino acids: CASSGLDTTGRDYGYTF. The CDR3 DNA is TGTGCCAGCAGTGGGCTGGACACCACGGGTCGAGACTATGGCTACACCTTC.

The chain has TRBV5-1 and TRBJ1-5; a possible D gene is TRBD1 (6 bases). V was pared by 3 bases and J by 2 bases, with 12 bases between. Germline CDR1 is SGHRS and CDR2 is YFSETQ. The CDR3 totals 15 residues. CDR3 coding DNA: TGCGCCAGCAGCTCGACAGGTCTGGGCAATCAGCCCCAGCATTTT. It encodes CASSSTGLGNQPQHF.

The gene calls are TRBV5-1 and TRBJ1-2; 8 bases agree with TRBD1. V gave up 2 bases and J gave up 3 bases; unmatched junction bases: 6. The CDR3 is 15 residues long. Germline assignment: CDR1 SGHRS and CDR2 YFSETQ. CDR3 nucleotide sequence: TGCGCCAGCAGCTTAAACCCGACAGGGGACTATGGCTACACCTTC. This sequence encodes CASSLNPTGDYGYTF.

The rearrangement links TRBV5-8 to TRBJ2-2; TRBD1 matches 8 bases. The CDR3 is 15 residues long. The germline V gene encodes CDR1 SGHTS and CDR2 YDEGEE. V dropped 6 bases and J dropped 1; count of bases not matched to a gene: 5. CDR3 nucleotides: TGTGCCAGCACCCCCGGGACAGGGAACACCGGGGAGCTGTTTTTT. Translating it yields CASTPGTGNTGELFF. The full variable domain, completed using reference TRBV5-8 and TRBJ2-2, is EAGVTQSPTHLIKTRGQQATLRCSPISGHTSVYWYQQALGLGLQFLLWYDEGEERNRGNFPPRFSGRQFPNYSSELNVNALELEDSALYLCASTPGTGNTGELFFGEGSRLTVL.

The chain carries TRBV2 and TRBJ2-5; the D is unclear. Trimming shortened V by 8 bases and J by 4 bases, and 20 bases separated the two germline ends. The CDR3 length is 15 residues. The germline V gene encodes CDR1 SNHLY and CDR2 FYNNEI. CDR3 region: CASSLGRGPLETQYF. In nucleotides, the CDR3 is TGTGCCAGCTCCCTTGGTCGCGGTCCACTAGAGACCCAGTACTTC.

CDR3 nucleotides: TGTGCCAGTAGTATAGATACTAGCGGGACAGACAATGAGCAGTTCTTC. Translated, it gives CASSIDTSGTDNEQFF. V gene TRBV19 combines with J gene TRBJ2-1, with 10 bases identical to TRBD2. CDR1 and CDR2 from the germline V gene are LNHDA and SQIVND (reference sequence). With V trimmed by 0 bases and J by 5 bases, 4 bases remained unmatched. The CDR3 is 16 residues long.

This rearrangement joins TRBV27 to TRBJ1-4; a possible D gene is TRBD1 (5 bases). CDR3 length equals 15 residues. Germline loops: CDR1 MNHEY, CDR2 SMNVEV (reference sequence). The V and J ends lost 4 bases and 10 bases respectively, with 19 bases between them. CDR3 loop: CASSSDPGLHGKLFF. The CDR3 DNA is TGTGCCAGCAGTTCAGACCCGGGACTTCACGGAAAACTGTTTTTT.

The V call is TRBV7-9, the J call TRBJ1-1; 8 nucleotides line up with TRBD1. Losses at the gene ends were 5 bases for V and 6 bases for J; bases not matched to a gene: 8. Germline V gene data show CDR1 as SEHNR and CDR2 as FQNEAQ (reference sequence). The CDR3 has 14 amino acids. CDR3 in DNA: TGTGCCAGCAGCACAATACAGGGGGAGCCTGAAGCTTTCTTT. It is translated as CASSTIQGEPEAFF. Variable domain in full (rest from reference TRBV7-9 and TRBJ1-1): DTGVSQNPRHKITKRGQNVTFRCDPISEHNRLYWYRQTLGQGPEFLTYFQNEAQLEKSRLLSDRFSAERPKGSFSTLEIQRTEQGDSAMYLCASSTIQGEPEAFFGQGTRLTVV.

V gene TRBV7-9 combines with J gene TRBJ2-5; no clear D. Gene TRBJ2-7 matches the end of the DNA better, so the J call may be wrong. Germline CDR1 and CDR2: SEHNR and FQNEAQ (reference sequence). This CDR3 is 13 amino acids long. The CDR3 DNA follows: TGTGCCAGCAGCTTAGGGAGCGTTGGCGAGCAGTACTTC. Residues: CASSLGSVGEQYF.

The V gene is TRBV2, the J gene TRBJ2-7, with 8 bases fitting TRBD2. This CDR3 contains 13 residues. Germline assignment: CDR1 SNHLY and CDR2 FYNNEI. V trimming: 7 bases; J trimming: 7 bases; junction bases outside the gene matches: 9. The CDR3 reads CASIRAGVGEQYF. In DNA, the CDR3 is TGTGCCAGCATTCGAGCGGGGGTGGGGGAGCAGTACTTC.

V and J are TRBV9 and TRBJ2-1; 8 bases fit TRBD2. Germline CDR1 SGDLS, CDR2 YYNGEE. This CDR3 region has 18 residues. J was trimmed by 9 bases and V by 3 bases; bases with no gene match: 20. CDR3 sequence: CASSARPVRAGEGGEQFF. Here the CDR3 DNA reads TGTGCCAGCAGCGCCCGCCCAGTTCGAGCGGGGGAGGGGGGTGAGCAGTTCTTC.

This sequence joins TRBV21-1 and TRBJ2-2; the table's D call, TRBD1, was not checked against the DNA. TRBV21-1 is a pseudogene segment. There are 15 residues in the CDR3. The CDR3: CASIQVCSDTGELFF. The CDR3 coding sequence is TGTGCCAGCATCCAGGTATGTTCGGACACCGGGGAGCTGTTTTTT.

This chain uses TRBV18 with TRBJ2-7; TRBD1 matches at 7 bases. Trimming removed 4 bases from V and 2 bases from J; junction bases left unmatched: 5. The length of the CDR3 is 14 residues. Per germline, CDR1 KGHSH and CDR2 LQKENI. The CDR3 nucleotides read TGTGCCAGCTCACAAGCAGGGGGTACCTACGAGCAGTACTTC. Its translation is CASSQAGGTYEQYF.

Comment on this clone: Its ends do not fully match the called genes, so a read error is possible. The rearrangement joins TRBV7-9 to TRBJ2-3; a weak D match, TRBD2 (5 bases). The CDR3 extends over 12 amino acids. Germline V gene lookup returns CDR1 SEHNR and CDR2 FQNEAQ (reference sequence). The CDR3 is CSSSLALNTQYF. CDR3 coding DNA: TGTTCCAGCAGCTTAGCGCTAAATACGCAGTATTTT.

DNA for the CDR3: TGCGCCAGCCGAACCGGGTTCGAGGGCTACACCTTC. Translated: CASRTGFEGYTF. The chain recombines TRBV5-1 with TRBJ1-2; D gene ambiguous. The germline gives CDR1 SGHRS, CDR2 YFSETQ. V was cut by 7 bases and J by 8 bases, with 15 bases left in between. The CDR3 totals 12 residues.

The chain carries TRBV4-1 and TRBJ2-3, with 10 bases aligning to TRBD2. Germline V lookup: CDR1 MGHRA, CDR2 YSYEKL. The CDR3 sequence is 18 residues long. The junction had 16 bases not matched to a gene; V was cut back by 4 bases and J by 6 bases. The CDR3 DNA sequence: TGCGCCAGCAGCCGGGAGGGGCTAGCGGGGGCCCCCGGGGATACGCAGTATTTT. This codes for CASSREGLAGAPGDTQYF.

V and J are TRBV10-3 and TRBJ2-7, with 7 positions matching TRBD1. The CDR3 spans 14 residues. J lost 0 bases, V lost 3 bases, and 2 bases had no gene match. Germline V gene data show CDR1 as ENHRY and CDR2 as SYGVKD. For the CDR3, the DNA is TGTGCCATCAGTGACGGACAGGACTCCTACGAGCAGTACTTC. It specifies CAISDGQDSYEQYF.

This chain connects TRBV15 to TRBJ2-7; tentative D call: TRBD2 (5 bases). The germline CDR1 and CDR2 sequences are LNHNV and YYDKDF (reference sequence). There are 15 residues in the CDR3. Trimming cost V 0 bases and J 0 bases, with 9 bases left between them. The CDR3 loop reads CATSRDKEASYEQYF. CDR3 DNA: TGTGCCACCAGCAGAGATAAGGAGGCCTCCTACGAGCAGTACTTC.

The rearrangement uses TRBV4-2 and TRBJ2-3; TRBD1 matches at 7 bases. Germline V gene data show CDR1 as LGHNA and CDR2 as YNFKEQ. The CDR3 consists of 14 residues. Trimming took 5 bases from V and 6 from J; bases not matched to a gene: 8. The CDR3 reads CASSSGQAGDTQYF. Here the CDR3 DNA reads TGTGCCAGCAGCTCCGGACAGGCTGGGGATACGCAGTATTTT.